This TCR beta chain was identified during a study of T-cell memory formation after mild COVID-19. TCRdb re-analysed the 5' RACE reads in MiXCR, keeping a single row per CDR3 protein. The data show 300,000 to 350,000 distinct CDR3 sequences, 19% seen once. The CDR3 extends over 14 amino acids. Deletions cut 6 bases from V and 6 bases from J, with 16 bases between. Germline V gives CDR1 SNHLY, CDR2 FYNNEI. The V and J genes are TRBV2 and TRBJ2-3, with D perhaps matching TRBD2 (5 bases). The sample was PBMCs or a T cell subset sorted from them (not recorded which). The receptor was derived from a man between 18 and 29 years old who had mild COVID-19 (a few samples of this study predate the infection). Cell type and time point are not known. The DNA for the CDR3 is TGTGCCAGCAGCTCGACCAACGGGGAGGATACGCAGTATTTT. As protein: CASSSTNGEDTQYF.